A selection of T cell receptor beta chains follows, all from one sample in a study of blood T cell repertoires in COVID-19. Sequencing used immunoSEQ multiplex PCR; TCRdb keeps in-frame clones, though not all of them. The sample yields around 250,000 clones, 65% to 90% seen once. What was sequenced was peripheral blood. The receptors were sampled from a man aged 50 or older with active or convalescent COVID-19. The CDR3 runs from the conserved cysteine through the conserved F or W. D genes are given only for firm matches. Clone size is not always given. Where it is, it says once, few, many or a class for expanded clones.

j_call: TRBJ2-5
clone_size: NA
v_call: TRBV6-5
d_call: TRBD2
cdr3_aa: CASKGLAGRKETQYF
cdr3_nt: TGTGCCAGCAAAGGACTAGCGGGACGAAAAGAGACCCAGTACTTC

j_call: TRBJ1-2
clone_size: NA
v_call: TRBV7-2
d_call: NA
cdr3_aa: CASSLAQRGRYGYTF
cdr3_nt: TGTGCCAGCAGCTTAGCGCAAAGGGGTCGCTATGGCTACACCTTC

j_call: TRBJ2-7
clone_size: NA
v_call: TRBV6-5
d_call: NA
cdr3_aa: CASSPRLGTYEQYF
cdr3_nt: TGTGCCAGCAGTCCCCGACTAGGAACCTACGAGCAGTACTTC

j_call: TRBJ2-3
clone_size: NA
v_call: TRBV28
d_call: TRBD1
cdr3_aa: CASSWVLSGRDSSTDTQYF
cdr3_nt: TGTGCCAGCAGTTGGGTACTCTCTGGACGGGACAGCAGCACAGATACGCAGTATTTT

j_call: TRBJ1-4
clone_size: NA
v_call: TRBV7-8
d_call: NA
cdr3_aa: CASSFSRTNEKLFF
cdr3_nt: TGTGCCAGCAGCTTTAGCAGAACTAATGAAAAACTGTTTTTT

j_call: TRBJ2-3
clone_size: NA
v_call: TRBV20-1
d_call: TRBD2
cdr3_aa: CSASLASGSSSTDTQYF
cdr3_nt: TGCAGTGCTAGTCTGGCTAGCGGGAGTTCGAGCACAGATACGCAGTATTTT

j_call: TRBJ1-3
clone_size: few
v_call: TRBV4-2
d_call: NA
cdr3_aa: CASSPVISGNTIYF
cdr3_nt: TGTGCCAGCAGTCCGGTGATCTCTGGAAACACCATATATTTT

j_call: TRBJ2-7
clone_size: NA
v_call: TRBV5-1
d_call: TRBD2
cdr3_aa: CASSPTSGSYEQYF
cdr3_nt: TGCGCCAGCAGCCCAACTAGCGGGAGTTACGAGCAGTACTTC

j_call: TRBJ2-7
clone_size: NA
v_call: TRBV2
d_call: TRBD1
cdr3_aa: CAGSGTGASEQYF
cdr3_nt: TGTGCCGGATCCGGGACAGGGGCGTCCGAGCAGTACTTC

j_call: TRBJ1-3
clone_size: NA
v_call: TRBV5-6
d_call: NA
cdr3_aa: CASSSLPRSLSGNTIYF
cdr3_nt: TGTGCCAGCAGCTCCCTGCCCCGGAGTCTCTCTGGAAACACCATATATTTT

j_call: TRBJ2-5
clone_size: NA
v_call: TRBV5-1
d_call: TRBD2
cdr3_aa: CASSWAGGETQYF
cdr3_nt: TGCGCCAGCAGCTGGGCGGGGGGAGAGACCCAGTACTTC

j_call: TRBJ1-5
clone_size: NA
v_call: TRBV30
d_call: NA
cdr3_aa: CASAGYQPQHF
cdr3_nt: TGTGCCTCTGCAGGTTATCAGCCCCAGCATTTT

j_call: TRBJ1-4
clone_size: NA
v_call: TRBV2
d_call: NA
cdr3_aa: CASSETGYATNEKLFF
cdr3_nt: TGTGCCAGCAGTGAAACGGGGTACGCAACTAATGAAAAACTGTTTTTT

j_call: TRBJ2-3
clone_size: NA
v_call: TRBV3-1/TRBV3-2
d_call: TRBD2
cdr3_aa: CASSRQGGGTDTQYF
cdr3_nt: TGTGCCAGCAGCCGCCAGGGAGGGGGCACAGATACGCAGTATTTT

j_call: TRBJ2-3
clone_size: once
v_call: TRBV9
d_call: TRBD1
cdr3_aa: CASSVGDRGLDTQYF
cdr3_nt: TGTGCCAGCAGCGTAGGGGACAGGGGGCTGGATACGCAGTATTTT

j_call: TRBJ1-4
clone_size: once
v_call: TRBV19
d_call: TRBD1
cdr3_aa: CASNLIGGRGREEKLFF
cdr3_nt: TGTGCCAGTAACCTAATCGGGGGCAGGGGGCGAGAAGAAAAACTGTTTTTT

j_call: TRBJ2-1
clone_size: NA
v_call: TRBV7-3
d_call: NA
cdr3_aa: CASSSDGGEQFF
cdr3_nt: TGTGCCAGCAGCTCCGACGGGGGTGAGCAGTTCTTC

j_call: TRBJ2-1
clone_size: NA
v_call: TRBV5-1
d_call: NA
cdr3_aa: CASSLGQTYNEQFF
cdr3_nt: TGCGCCAGCAGCTTGGGTCAGACTTACAATGAGCAGTTCTTC

j_call: TRBJ2-5
clone_size: NA
v_call: TRBV28
d_call: NA
cdr3_aa: CASSLTSPPTQYF
cdr3_nt: TGTGCCAGCAGTTTGACTAGTCCCCCGACCCAGTACTTC

j_call: TRBJ2-7
clone_size: NA
v_call: TRBV7-9
d_call: NA
cdr3_aa: CASSLAEGPTYEQYF
cdr3_nt: TGTGCCAGCAGCTTAGCGGAGGGCCCTACCTACGAGCAGTACTTC

j_call: TRBJ2-7
clone_size: NA
v_call: TRBV2
d_call: TRBD2
cdr3_aa: CASKGGTSGPYEQYF
cdr3_nt: TGTGCCAGCAAGGGGGGGACTAGCGGGCCCTACGAGCAGTACTTC

j_call: TRBJ1-1
clone_size: NA
v_call: TRBV6-1
d_call: NA
cdr3_aa: CASSELTPFEAFF
cdr3_nt: TGTGCCAGCAGTGAACTTACACCTTTTGAAGCTTTCTTT

j_call: TRBJ2-7
clone_size: NA
v_call: TRBV12-3/TRBV12-4
d_call: NA
cdr3_aa: CASSLRRSKQYF
cdr3_nt: TGTGCCAGCAGTTTACGGCGGTCCAAGCAGTACTTC

j_call: TRBJ1-2
clone_size: NA
v_call: TRBV12-3/TRBV12-4
d_call: NA
cdr3_aa: CASSPRAYGYTF
cdr3_nt: TGTGCCAGCAGCCCCCGAGCTTATGGCTACACCTTC

j_call: TRBJ2-3
clone_size: NA
v_call: TRBV19
d_call: TRBD2
cdr3_aa: CASSISGRTDTQYF
cdr3_nt: TGTGCCAGTAGTATTAGCGGGAGGACAGATACGCAGTATTTT

j_call: TRBJ1-1
clone_size: once
v_call: TRBV6-6
d_call: NA
cdr3_aa: CASSSRVGQVTEAFF
cdr3_nt: TGTGCCAGCAGTTCCAGGGTGGGACAAGTCACTGAAGCTTTCTTT

j_call: TRBJ2-7
clone_size: NA
v_call: TRBV28
d_call: TRBD1
cdr3_aa: CASSWTGGYEQYF
cdr3_nt: TGTGCCAGCAGCTGGACAGGGGGCTACGAGCAGTACTTC

j_call: TRBJ1-2
clone_size: NA
v_call: TRBV7-2
d_call: TRBD1
cdr3_aa: CASSSGQGRGYTF
cdr3_nt: TGTGCCAGCAGCTCCGGACAGGGGCGAGGCTACACCTTC

j_call: TRBJ2-1
clone_size: NA
v_call: TRBV7-9
d_call: TRBD1
cdr3_aa: CASSWPGQGANEQFF
cdr3_nt: TGTGCCAGCAGCTGGCCGGGACAGGGGGCAAATGAGCAGTTCTTC

j_call: TRBJ2-6
clone_size: NA
v_call: TRBV23-1
d_call: NA
cdr3_aa: CASRLTRRTVNSGANVLTF
cdr3_nt: TGCGCCAGCAGACTCACACGTCGGACAGTCAACTCTGGGGCCAACGTCCTGACTTTC

j_call: TRBJ2-1
clone_size: NA
v_call: TRBV6-1
d_call: TRBD2
cdr3_aa: CASSEAVSGRARNEQFF
cdr3_nt: TGTGCCAGCAGTGAAGCCGTTAGCGGGAGGGCCCGTAATGAGCAGTTCTTC

j_call: TRBJ2-2
clone_size: NA
v_call: TRBV10-1
d_call: TRBD1
cdr3_aa: CASSEWAGTETTGELFF
cdr3_nt: TGCGCCAGCAGTGAGTGGGCCGGGACAGAGACAACCGGGGAGCTGTTTTTT